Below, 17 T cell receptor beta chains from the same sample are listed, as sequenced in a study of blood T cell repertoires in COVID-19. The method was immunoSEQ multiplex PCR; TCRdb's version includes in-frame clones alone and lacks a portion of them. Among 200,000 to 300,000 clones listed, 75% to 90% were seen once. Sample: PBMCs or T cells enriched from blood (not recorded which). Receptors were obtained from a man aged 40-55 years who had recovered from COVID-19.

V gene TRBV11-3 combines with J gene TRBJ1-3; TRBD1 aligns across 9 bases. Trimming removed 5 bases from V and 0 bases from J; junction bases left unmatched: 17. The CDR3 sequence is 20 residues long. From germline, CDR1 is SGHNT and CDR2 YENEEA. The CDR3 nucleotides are TGTGCCAGCAGCCCGAGGCCGGGACAGGGAGAAGGGTCCTCTGGAAACACCATATATTTT. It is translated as CASSPRPGQGEGSSGNTIYF. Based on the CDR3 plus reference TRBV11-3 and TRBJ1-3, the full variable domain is EAGVVQSPRYKIIEKKQPVAFWCNPISGHNTLYWYLQNLGQGPELLIRYENEEAVDDSQLPKDRFSAERLKGVDSTLKIQPAELGDSAVYLCASSPRPGQGEGSSGNTIYFGEGSWLTVV.

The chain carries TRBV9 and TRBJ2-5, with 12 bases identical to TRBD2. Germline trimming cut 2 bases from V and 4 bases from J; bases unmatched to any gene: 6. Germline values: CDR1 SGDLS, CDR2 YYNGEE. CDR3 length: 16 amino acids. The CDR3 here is CASSVGPTSGGETQYF. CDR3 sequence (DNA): TGTGCCAGCAGCGTTGGCCCGACTAGCGGGGGAGAGACCCAGTACTTC.

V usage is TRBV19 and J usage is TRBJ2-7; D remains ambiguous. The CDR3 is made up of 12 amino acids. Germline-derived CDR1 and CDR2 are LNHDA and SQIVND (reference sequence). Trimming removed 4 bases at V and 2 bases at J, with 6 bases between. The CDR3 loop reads CASSSRTYEQYF. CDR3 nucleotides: TGTGCCAGTAGTAGCAGGACCTACGAGCAGTACTTC. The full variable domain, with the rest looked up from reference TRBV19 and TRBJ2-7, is DGGITQSPKYLFRKEGQNVTLSCEQNLNHDAMYWYRQDPGQGLRLIYYSQIVNDFQKGDIAEGYSVSREKKESFPLTVTSAQKNPTAFYLCASSSRTYEQYFGPGTRLTVT.

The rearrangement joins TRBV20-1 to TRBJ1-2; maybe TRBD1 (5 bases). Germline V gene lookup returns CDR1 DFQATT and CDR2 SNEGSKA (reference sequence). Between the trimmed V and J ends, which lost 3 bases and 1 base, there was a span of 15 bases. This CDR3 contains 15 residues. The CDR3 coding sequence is TGCAGTGCTAGTTCCACAGGAGCCTTTAACTATGGCTACACCTTC. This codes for CSASSTGAFNYGYTF.

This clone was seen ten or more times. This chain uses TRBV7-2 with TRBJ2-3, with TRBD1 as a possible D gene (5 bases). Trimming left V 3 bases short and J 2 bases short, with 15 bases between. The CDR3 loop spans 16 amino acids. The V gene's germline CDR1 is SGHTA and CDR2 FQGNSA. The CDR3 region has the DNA TGTGCCAGCAGCTTTAACAGGAACAAACCCACAGATACGCAGTATTTT. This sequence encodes CASSFNRNKPTDTQYF.

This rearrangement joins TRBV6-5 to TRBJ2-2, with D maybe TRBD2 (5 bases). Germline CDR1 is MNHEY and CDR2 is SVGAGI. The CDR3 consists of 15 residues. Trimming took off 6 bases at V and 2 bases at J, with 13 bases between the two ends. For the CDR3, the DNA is TGTGCCAGCAGACTACTAGGCTCTAACACCGGGGAGCTGTTTTTT. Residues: CASRLLGSNTGELFF.

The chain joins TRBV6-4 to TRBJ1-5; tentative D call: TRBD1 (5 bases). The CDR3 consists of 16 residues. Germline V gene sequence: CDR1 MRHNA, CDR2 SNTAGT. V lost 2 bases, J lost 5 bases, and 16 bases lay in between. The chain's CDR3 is CASSDPERGRDQPQHF. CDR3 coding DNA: TGTGCCAGCAGTGACCCAGAACGGGGGAGGGATCAGCCCCAGCATTTT.

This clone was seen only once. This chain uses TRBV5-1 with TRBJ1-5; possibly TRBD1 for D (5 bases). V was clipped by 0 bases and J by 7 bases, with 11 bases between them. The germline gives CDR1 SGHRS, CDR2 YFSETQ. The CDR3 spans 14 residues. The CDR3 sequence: CASSLVSGDQPQHF. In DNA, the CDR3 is TGCGCCAGCAGCTTGGTTTCGGGGGACCAGCCCCAGCATTTT.

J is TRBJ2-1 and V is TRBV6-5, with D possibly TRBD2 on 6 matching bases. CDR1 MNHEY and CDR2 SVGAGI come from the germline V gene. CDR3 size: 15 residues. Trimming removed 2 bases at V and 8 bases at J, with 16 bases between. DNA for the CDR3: TGTGCCAGCAGTTACGGGACTGGATCCGCCTATGAGCAGTTCTTC. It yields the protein CASSYGTGSAYEQFF.

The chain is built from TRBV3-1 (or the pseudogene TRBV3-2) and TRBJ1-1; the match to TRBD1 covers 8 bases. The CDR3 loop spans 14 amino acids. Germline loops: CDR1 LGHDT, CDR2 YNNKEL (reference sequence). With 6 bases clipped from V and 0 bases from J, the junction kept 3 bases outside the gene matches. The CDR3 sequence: CASSRQGMNTEAFF. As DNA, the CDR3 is TGTGCCAGCAGTCGACAGGGGATGAACACTGAAGCTTTCTTT.

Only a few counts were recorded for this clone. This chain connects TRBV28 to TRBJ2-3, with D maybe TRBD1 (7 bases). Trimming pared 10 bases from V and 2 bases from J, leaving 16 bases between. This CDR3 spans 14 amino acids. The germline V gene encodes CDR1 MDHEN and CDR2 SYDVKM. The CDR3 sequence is CATGGGAATDTQYF. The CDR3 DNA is TGTGCCACAGGGGGAGGCGCGGCCACAGATACGCAGTATTTT.

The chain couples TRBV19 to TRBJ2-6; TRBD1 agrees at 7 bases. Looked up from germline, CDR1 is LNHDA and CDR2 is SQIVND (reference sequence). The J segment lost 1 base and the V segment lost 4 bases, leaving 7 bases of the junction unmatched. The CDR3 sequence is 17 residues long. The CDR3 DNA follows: TGTGCCAGTAGTACGACAGGGCCAGGGTCTGGGGCCAACGTCCTGACTTTC. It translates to CASSTTGPGSGANVLTF. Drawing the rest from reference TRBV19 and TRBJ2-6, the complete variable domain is DGGITQSPKYLFRKEGQNVTLSCEQNLNHDAMYWYRQDPGQGLRLIYYSQIVNDFQKGDIAEGYSVSREKKESFPLTVTSAQKNPTAFYLCASSTTGPGSGANVLTFGAGSRLTVL.

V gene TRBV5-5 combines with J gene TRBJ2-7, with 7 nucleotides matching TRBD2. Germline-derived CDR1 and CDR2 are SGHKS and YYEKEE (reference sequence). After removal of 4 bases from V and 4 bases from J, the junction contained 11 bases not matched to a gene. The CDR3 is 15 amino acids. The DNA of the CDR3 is TGTGCCAGCAGCGGGGCTAGCGGAGAGGGTTACGAGCAGTACTTC. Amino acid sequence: CASSGASGEGYEQYF.

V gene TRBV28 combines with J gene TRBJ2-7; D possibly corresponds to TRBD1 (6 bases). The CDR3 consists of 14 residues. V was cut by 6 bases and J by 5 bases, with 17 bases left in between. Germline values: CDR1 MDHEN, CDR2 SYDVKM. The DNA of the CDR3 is TGTGCCAGCAGACCCGGACAGTGGGGCCACGAGCAGTACTTC. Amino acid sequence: CASRPGQWGHEQYF.

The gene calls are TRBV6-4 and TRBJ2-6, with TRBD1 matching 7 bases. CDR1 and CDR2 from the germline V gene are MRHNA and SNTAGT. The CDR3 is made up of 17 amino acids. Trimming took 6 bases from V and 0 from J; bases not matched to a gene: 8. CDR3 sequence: CASSRQGPASGANVLTF. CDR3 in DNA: TGTGCCAGCAGCCGACAGGGTCCCGCCTCTGGGGCCAACGTCCTGACTTTC.

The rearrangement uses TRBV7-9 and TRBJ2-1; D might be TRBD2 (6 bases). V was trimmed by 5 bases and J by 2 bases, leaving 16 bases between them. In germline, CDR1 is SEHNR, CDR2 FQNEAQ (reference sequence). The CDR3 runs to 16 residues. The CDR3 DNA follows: TGTGCCAGCAGCGCGACCGCGGGGAGAACCTACAATGAGCAGTTCTTC. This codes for CASSATAGRTYNEQFF.

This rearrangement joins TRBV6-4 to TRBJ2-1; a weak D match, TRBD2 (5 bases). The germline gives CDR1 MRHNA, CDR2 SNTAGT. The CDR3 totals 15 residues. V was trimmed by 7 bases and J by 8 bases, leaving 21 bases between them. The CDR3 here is CASKRTPLSLDEQFF. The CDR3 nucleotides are TGTGCCAGCAAAAGGACTCCCTTATCTCTCGATGAGCAGTTCTTC.